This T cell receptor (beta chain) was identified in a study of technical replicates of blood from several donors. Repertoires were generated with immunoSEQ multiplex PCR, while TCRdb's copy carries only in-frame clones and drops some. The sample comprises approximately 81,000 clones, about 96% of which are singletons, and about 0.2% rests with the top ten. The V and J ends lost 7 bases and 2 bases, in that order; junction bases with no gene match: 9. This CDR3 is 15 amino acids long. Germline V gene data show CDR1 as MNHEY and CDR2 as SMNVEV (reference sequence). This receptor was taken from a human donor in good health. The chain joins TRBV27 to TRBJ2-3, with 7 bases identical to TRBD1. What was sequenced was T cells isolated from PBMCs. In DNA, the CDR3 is TGTGCCAGCACCCGACAGGGAGCAGACACAGATACGCAGTATTTT. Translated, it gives CASTRQGADTDTQYF.